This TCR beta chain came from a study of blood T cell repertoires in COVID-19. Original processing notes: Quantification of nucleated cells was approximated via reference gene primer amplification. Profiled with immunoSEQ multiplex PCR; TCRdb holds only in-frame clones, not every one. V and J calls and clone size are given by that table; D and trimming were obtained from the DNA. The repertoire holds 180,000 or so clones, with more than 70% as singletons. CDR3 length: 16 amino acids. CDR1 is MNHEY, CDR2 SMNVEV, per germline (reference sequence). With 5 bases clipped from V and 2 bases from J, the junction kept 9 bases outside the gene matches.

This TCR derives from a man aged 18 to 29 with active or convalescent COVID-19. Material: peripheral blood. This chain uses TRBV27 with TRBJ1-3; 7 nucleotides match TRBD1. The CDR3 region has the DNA TGTGCCAGCAGTCTCCACCCAAGGGGGCCTGGAAACACCATATATTTT. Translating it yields CASSLHPRGPGNTIYF.